Here is one T cell receptor (beta chain) with its context. Original processing notes: It was from reference gene primer amplification that nucleated cell counts were estimated. Method: immunoSEQ multiplex PCR; TCRdb's copy keeps in-frame clones and lacks some. V and J calls and clone size are those listed in that table; D and trimming were worked out from the DNA. The profile shows over 85,000 clones, over 85% of them singletons. The data belong to a study of blood T cell repertoires in COVID-19. Study-wide background: Collection of acute and convalescent COVID-19 samples took place in the United States, Italy and Spain. T cells, B-cell-depleted T cells, or PBMCs provided the cDNA or gDNA that served as material.

It was during active infection that Seattle patients were enrolled and then longitudinally followed. V gave up 3 bases and J gave up 4 bases, with 16 bases separating them. CDR3 size: 15 residues. Germline lookup yields CDR1 SGHRS and CDR2 YFSETQ. Sequencing was carried out using peripheral blood. This sequence originates from a human donor with COVID-19, enrolled during active disease. The donor label of this sample is uncertain. V and J are TRBV5-1 and TRBJ2-5; a weak D match, TRBD1 (6 bases). The CDR3 DNA follows: TGCGCCAGCAGCTCCACACTACAGGGTCCAGAGACCCAGTACTTC. Translating gives CASSSTLQGPETQYF.